This TCR beta chain appears in the sequencing data of a study of early stage breast cancer tumors. As for the study in general: ER+/PR+/HER2- status applied to about 70% of the 16 invasive breast tumors. Samples were sequenced at approximately 9-fold average coverage. Study-level results: Unsorted bulk genomic DNA sequencing lacked pairing and functional marker data. In about 85% of the 16 patients, blood comparison separated tumor from normal breast.

Profiled with immunoSEQ multiplex PCR; TCRdb holds only in-frame clones, not every one. Of 25,000 to 35,000 clones in the sample, about three fifths were seen once. As regards this clone: Its antigen is unknown.

This receptor was obtained from a person in their fifties or sixties with breast cancer. Material: breast tumor tissue.

CDR3 loop: CASSVDGIEREGRETQYF. The CDR3 DNA is TGTGCCAGCAGCGTAGATGGCATCGAGCGGGAGGGAAGAGAGACCCAGTACTTC. The rearrangement uses TRBV9 and TRBJ2-5; 10 nucleotides agree with TRBD2. The germline CDR1 and CDR2 sequences are SGDLS and YYNGEE. V lost 0 bases and J lost 4; bases outside the gene matches: 12. The CDR3 runs to 18 residues.